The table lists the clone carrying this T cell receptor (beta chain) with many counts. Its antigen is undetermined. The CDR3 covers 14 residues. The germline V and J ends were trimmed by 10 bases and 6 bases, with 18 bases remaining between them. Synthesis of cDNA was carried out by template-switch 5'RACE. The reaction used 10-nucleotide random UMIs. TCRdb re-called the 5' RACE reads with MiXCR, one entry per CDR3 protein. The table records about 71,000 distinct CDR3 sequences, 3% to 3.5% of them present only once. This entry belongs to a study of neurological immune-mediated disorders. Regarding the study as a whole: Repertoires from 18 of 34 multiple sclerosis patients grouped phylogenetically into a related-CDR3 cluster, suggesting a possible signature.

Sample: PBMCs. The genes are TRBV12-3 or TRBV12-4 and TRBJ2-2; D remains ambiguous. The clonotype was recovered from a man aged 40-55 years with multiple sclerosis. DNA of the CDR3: TGTGCCAACCGTCGGCCATACGGTTCCGGGGAGCTGTTTTTT. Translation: CANRRPYGSGELFF.